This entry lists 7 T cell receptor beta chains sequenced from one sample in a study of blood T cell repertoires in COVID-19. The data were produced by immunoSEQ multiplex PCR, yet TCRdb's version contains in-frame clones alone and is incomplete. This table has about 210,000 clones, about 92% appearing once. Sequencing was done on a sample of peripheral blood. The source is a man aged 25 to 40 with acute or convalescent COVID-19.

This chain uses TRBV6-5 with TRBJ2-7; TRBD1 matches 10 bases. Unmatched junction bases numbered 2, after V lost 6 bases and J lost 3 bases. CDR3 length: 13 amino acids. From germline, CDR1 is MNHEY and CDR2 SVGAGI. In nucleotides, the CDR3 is TGTGCCAGCAGACGGGACAGGGGCTACGAGCAGTACTTC. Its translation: CASRRDRGYEQYF.

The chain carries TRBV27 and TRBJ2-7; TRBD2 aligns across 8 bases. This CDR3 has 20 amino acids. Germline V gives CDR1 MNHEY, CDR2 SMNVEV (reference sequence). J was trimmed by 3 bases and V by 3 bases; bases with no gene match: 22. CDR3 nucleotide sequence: TGTGCCAGCAGTTTCCGCCCCTCGGGGGGGGGCCTAAGGTTTAGCTACGAGCAGTACTTC. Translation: CASSFRPSGGGLRFSYEQYF.

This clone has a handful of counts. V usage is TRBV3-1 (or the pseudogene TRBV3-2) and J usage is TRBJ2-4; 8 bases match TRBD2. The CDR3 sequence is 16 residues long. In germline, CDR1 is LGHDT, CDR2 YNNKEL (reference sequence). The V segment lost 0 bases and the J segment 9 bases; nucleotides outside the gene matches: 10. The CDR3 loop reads CASSQDRVLAGPIQYF. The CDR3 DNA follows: TGTGCCAGCAGCCAAGATAGAGTATTAGCGGGGCCCATTCAGTACTTC.

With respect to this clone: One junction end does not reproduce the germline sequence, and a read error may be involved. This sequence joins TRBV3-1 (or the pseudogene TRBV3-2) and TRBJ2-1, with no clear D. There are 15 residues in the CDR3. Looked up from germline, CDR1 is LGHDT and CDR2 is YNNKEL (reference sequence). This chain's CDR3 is CASTQGRSSYNEQFF. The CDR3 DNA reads TGTGCCAGCACCCAAGGGCGGAGCTCCTACAATGAGCAGTTCTTC.

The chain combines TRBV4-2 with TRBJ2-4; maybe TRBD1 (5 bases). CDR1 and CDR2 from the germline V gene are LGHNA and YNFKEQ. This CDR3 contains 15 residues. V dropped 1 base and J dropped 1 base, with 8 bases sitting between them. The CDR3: CASSQVPGAKNIQYF. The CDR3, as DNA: TGTGCCAGCAGCCAAGTCCCAGGGGCCAAAAACATTCAGTACTTC.

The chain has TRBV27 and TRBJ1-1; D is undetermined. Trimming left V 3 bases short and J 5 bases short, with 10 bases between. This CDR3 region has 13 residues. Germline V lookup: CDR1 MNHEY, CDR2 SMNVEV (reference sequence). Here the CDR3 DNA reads TGTGCCAGCAGTTTTTCGATTAGAACTGAAGCTTTCTTT. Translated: CASSFSIRTEAFF.

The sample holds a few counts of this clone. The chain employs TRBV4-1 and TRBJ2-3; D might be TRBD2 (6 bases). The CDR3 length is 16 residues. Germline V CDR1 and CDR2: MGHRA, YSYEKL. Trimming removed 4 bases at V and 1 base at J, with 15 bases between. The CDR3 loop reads CASSLAGLGGTDTQYF. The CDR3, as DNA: TGCGCCAGCAGCCTCGCGGGGCTGGGGGGCACAGATACGCAGTATTTT.